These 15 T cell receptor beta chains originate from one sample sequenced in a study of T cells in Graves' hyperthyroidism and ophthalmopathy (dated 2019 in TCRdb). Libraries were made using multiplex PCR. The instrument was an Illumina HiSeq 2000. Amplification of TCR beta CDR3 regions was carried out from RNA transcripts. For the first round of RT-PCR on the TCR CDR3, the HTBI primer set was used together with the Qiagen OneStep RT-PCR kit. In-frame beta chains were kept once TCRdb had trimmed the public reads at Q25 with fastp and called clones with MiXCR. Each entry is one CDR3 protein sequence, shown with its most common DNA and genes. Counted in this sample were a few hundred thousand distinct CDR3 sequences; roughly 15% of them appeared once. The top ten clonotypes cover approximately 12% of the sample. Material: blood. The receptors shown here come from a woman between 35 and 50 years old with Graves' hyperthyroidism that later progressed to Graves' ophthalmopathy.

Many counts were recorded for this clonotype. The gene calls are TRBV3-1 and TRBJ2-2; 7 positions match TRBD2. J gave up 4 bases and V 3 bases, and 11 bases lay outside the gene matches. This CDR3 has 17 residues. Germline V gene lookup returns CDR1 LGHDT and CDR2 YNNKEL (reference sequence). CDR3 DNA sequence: TGTGCCAGCAGCCAGGCGATTGCGGGAGCAGGCACCGGGGAGCTGTTTTTT. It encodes CASSQAIAGAGTGELFF.

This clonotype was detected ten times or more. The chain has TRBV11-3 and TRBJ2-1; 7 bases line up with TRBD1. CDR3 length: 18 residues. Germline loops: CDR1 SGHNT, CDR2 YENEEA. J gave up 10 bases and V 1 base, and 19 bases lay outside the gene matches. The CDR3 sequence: CASSLGLPRDSPRREQFF. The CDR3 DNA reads TGTGCCAGCAGCTTAGGCCTACCCCGGGACAGTCCACGCAGGGAGCAGTTCTTC.

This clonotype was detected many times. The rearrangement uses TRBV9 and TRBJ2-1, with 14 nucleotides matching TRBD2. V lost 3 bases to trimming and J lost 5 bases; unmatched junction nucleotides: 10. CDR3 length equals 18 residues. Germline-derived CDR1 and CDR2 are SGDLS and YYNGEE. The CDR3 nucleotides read TGTGCCAGCAGCGACCCTAGGACTAGCGGGAGGAGCAACAATGAGCAGTTCTTC. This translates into CASSDPRTSGRSNNEQFF.

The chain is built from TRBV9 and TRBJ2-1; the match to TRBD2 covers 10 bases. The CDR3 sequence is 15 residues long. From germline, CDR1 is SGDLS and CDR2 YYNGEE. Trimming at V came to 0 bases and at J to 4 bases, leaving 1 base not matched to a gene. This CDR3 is CASSVGTSGYNEQFF. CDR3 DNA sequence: TGTGCCAGCAGCGTAGGGACTAGCGGTTACAATGAGCAGTTCTTC.

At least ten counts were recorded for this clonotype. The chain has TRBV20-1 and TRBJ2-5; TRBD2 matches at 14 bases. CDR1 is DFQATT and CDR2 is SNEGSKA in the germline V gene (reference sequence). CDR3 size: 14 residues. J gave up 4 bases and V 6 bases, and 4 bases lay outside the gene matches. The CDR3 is CSAGTSGSGETQYF. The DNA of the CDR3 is TGCAGTGCCGGGACTAGCGGGAGTGGAGAGACCCAGTACTTC.

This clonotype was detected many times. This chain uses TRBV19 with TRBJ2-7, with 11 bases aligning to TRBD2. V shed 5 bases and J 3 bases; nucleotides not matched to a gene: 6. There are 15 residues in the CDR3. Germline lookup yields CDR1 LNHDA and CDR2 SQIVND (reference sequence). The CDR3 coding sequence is TGTGCCAGTAGTCCCGGACTAGCGGGCGACTACGAGCAGTACTTC. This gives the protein CASSPGLAGDYEQYF.

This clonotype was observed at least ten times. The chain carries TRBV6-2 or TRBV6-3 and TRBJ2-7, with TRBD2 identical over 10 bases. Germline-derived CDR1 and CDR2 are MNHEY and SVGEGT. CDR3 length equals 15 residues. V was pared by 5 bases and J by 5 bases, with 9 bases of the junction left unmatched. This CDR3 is CASSHLAGGRNEQYF. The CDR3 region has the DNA TGTGCCAGCAGTCACTTAGCGGGAGGACGAAACGAGCAGTACTTC.

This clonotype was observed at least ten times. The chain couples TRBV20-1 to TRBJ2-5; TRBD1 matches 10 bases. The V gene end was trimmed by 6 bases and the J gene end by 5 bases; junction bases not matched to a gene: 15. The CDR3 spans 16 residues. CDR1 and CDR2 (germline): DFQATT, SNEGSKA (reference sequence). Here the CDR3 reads CSATDKGGQGLETQYF. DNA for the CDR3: TGCAGTGCCACGGACAAAGGGGGACAGGGGTTGGAGACCCAGTACTTC.

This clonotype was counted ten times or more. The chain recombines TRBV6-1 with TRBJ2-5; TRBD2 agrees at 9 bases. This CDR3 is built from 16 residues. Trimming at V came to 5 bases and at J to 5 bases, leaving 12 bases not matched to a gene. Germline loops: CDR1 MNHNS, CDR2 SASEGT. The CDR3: CASSYIAGGPGETQYF. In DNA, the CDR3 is TGTGCCAGCAGTTACATTGCGGGAGGGCCGGGGGAGACCCAGTACTTC.

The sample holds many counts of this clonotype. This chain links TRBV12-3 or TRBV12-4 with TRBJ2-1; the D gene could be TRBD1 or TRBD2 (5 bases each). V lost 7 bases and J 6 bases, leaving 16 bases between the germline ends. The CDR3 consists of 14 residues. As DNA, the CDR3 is TGTGCCAGCACTTCCTTTGGGACGGTCAATGAGCAGTTCTTC. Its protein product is CASTSFGTVNEQFF.

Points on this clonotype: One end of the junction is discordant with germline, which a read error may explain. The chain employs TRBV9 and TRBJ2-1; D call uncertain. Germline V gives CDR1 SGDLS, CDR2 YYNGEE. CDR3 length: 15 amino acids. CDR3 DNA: TGTGCCAGCAGCTCCCGAGGTAGTGGGAACAATGAGAAGTTCTTC. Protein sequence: CASSSRGSGNNEKFF.

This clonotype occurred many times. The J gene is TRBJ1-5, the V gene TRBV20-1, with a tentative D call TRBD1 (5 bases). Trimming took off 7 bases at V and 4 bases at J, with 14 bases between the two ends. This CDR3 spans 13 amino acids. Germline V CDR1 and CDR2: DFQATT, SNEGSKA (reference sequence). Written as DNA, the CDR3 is TGCAGTGGTAGGGGAGGGACGAATCAGCCCCAGCATTTT. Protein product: CSGRGGTNQPQHF.

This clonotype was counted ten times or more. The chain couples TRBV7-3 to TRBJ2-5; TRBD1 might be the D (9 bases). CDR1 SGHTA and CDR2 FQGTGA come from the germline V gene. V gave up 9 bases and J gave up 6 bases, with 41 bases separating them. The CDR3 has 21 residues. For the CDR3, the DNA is TGTGCCAGGGGAGTGGCCGGGACAGGGAATACGTGCGGGAGGCTCCTGCAGACCCAGTACTTC. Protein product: CARGVAGTGNTCGRLLQTQYF. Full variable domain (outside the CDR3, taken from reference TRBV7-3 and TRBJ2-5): GAGVSQTPSNKVTEKGKYVELRCDPISGHTALYWYRQSLGQGPEFLIYFQGTGAADDSGLPNDRFFAVRPEGSVSTLKIQRTERGDSAVYLCARGVAGTGNTCGRLLQTQYFGPGTRLLVL.

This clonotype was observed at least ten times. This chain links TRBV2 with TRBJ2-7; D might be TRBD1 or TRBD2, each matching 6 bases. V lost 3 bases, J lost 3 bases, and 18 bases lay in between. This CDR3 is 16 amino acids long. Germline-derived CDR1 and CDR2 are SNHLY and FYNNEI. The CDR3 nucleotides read TGTGCCAGCAGTGAGACACAGGGAATGGGACTCTACGAGCAGTACTTC. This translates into CASSETQGMGLYEQYF.

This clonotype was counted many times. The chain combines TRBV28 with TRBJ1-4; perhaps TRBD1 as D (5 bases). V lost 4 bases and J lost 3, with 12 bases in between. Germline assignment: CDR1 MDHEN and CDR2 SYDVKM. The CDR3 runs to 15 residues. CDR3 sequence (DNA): TGTGCCAGCAGTTACGGACGGGGGGCTAATGAAAAACTGTTTTTT. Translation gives CASSYGRGANEKLFF.